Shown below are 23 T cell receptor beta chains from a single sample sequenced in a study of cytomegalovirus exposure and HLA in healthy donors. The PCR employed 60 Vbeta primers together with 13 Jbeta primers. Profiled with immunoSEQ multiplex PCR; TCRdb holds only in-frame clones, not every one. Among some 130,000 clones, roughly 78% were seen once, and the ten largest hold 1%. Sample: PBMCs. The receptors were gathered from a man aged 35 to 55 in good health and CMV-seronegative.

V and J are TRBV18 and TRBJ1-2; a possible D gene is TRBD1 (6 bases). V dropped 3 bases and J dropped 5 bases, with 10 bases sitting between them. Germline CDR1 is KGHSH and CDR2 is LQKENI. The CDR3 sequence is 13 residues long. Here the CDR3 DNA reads TGTGCCAGCTCACCTGACGGACAGTATGGCTACACCTTC. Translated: CASSPDGQYGYTF.

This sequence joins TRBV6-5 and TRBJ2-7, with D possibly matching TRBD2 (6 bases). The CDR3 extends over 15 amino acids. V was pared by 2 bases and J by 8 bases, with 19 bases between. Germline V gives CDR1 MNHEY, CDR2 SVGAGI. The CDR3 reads CASSYGTGTLIQQYF. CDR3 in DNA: TGTGCCAGCAGTTACGGTACCGGGACTCTGATACAGCAGTACTTC.

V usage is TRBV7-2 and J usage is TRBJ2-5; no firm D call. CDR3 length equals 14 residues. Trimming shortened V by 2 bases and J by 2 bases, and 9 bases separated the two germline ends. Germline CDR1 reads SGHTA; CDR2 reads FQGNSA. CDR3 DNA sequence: TGTGCCAGCAGCTTATTGAACTATCAAGAGACCCAGTACTTC. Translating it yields CASSLLNYQETQYF.

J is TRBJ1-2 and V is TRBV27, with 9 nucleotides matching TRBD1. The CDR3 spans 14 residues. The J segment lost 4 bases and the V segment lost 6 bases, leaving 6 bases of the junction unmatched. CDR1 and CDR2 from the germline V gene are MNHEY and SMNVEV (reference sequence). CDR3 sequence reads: CASSSRDRVYGYTF. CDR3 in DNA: TGTGCCAGCAGCTCCCGGGACAGGGTCTATGGCTACACCTTC.

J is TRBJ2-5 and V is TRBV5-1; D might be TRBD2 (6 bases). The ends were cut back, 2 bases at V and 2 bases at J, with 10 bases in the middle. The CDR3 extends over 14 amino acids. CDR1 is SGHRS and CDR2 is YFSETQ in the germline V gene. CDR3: CASSFQRAQETQYF. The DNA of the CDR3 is TGCGCCAGCAGCTTCCAGCGGGCTCAAGAGACCCAGTACTTC.

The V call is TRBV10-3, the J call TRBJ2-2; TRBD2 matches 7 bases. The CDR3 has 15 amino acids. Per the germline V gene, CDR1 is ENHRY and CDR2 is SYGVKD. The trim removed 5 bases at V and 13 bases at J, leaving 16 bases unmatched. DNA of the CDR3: TGTGCCATCAGTAATGTTGGGACTACCAAGCAGGGGCTGTTTTTT. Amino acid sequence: CAISNVGTTKQGLFF.

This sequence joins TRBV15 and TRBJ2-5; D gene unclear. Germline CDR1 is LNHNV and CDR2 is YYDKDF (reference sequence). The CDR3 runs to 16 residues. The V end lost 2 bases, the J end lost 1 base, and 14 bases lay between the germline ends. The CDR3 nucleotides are TGTGCCACCAGCAGAAGAGACATGCCCGTCCAAGAGACCCAGTACTTC. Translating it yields CATSRRDMPVQETQYF. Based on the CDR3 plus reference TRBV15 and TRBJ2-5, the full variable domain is DAMVIQNPRYQVTQFGKPVTLSCSQTLNHNVMYWYQQKSSQAPKLLFHYYDKDFNNEADTPDNFQSRRPNTSFCFLDIRSPGLGDTAMYLCATSRRDMPVQETQYFGPGTRLLVL.

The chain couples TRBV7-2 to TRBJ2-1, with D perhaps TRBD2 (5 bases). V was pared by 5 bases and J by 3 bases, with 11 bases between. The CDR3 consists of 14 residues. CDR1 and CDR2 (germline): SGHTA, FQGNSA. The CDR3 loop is CASSGEMFYNEQFF. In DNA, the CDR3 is TGTGCCAGCAGCGGGGAGATGTTCTACAATGAGCAGTTCTTC.

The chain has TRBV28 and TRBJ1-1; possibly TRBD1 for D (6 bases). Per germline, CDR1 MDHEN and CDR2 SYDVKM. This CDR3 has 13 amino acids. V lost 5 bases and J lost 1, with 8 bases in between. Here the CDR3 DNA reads TGTGCCAGCAGTGTAGGGGGGAACACTGAAGCTTTCTTT. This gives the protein CASSVGGNTEAFF.

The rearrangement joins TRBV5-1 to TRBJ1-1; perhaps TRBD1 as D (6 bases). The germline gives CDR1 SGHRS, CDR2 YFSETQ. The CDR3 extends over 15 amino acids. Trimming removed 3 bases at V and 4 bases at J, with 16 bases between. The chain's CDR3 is CASSWSAGQSTEAFF. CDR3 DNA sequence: TGCGCCAGCAGCTGGTCGGCAGGACAGTCCACTGAAGCTTTCTTT. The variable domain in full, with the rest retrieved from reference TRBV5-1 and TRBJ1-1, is KAGVTQTPRYLIKTRGQQVTLSCSPISGHRSVSWYQQTPGQGLQFLFEYFSETQRNKGNFPGRFSGRQFSNSRSEMNVSTLELGDSALYLCASSWSAGQSTEAFFGQGTRLTVV.

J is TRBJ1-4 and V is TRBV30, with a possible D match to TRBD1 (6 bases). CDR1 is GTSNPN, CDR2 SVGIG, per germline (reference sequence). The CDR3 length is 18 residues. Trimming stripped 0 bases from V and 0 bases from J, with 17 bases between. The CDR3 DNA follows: TGTGCCTGGAGTGTTGTGGCAGGGGTAGTCGCAACTAATGAAAAACTGTTTTTT. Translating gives CAWSVVAGVVATNEKLFF.

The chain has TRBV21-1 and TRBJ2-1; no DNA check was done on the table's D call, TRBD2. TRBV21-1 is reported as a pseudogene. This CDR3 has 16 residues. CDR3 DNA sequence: TGTGCCAGCAGCAATGAGCGGGACACTACCTACAATGAGCAGTTCTTC. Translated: CASSNERDTTYNEQFF.

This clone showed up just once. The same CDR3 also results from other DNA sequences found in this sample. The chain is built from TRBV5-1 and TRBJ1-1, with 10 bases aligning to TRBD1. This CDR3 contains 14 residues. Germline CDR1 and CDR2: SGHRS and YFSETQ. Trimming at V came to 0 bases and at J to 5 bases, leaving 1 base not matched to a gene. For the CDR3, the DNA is TGCGCCAGCAGCTTGGGGACAGGGGGGACTGAAGCTTTCTTT. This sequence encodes CASSLGTGGTEAFF.

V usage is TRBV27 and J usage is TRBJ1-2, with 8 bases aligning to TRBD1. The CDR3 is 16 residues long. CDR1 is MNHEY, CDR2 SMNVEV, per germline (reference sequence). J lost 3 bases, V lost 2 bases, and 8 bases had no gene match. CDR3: CASSLAPGQADYGYTF. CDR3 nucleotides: TGTGCCAGCAGTTTAGCCCCGGGACAGGCCGACTATGGCTACACCTTC.

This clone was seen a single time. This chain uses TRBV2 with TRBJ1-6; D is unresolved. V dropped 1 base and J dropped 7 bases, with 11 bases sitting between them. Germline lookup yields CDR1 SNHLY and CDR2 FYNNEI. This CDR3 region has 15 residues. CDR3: CASSEGVAQNSPLHF. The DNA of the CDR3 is TGTGCCAGCAGTGAAGGTGTAGCTCAGAATTCACCCCTCCACTTT.

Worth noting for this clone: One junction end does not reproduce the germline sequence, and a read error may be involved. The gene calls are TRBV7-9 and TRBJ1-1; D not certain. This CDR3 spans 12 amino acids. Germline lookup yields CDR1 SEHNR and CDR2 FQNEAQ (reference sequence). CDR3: CSSSPTDTEAFF. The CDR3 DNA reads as TGTTCCAGCAGCCCCACGGACACTGAAGCTTTCTTT.

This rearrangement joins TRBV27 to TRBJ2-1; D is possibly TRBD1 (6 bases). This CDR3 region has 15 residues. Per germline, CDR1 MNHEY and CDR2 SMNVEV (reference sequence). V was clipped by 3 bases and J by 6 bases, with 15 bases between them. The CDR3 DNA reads TGTGCCAGCAGTTTGGGGGCAGGGGATTTCAATGAGCAGTTCTTC. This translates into CASSLGAGDFNEQFF.

CDR3 sequence reads: CASSSYREETQYF. CDR3 bases: TGTGCCAGCAGCTCCTACAGAGAAGAGACCCAGTACTTC. This chain connects TRBV11-2 to TRBJ2-5; unclear D gene. Trimming stripped 4 bases from V and 3 bases from J, with 9 bases between. The CDR3 consists of 13 residues. Per germline, CDR1 SGHAT and CDR2 FQNNGV.

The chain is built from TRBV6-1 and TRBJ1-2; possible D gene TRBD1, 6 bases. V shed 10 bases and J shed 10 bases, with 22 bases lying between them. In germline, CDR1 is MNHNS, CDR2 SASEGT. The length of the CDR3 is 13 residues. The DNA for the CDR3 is TGTGCCACCGACGAGACAGGAATCGGAGCCTACACCTTC. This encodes CATDETGIGAYTF.

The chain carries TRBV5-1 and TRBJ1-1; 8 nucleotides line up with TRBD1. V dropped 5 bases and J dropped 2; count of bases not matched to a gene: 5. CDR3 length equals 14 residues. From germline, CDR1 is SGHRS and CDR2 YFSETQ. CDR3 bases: TGCGCCAGCAGTAGGCAGGGGGCAAACACTGAAGCTTTCTTT. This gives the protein CASSRQGANTEAFF.

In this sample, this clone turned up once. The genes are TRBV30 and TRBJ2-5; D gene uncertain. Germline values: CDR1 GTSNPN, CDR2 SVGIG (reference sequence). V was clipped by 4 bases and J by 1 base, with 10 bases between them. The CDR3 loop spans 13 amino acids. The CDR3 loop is CAWNPSLQETQYF. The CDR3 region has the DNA TGTGCCTGGAATCCTAGTCTCCAAGAGACCCAGTACTTC. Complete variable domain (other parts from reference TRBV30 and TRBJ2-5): SQTIHQWPATLVQPVGSPLSLECTVEGTSNPNLYWYRQAAGRGLQLLFYSVGIGQISSEVPQNLSASRPQDRQFILSSKKLLLSDSGFYLCAWNPSLQETQYFGPGTRLLVL.

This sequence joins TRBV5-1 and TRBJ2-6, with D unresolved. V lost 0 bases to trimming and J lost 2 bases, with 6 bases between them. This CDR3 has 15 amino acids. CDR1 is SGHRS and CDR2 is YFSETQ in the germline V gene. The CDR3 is CASSLDLAGANVLTF. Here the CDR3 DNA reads TGCGCCAGCAGCTTGGACTTGGCTGGGGCCAACGTCCTGACTTTC.

The CDR3 sequence is CASSSRQGSQETQYF. Written as DNA, the CDR3 is TGTGCCAGCAGCTCCCGACAGGGATCCCAAGAGACCCAGTACTTC. The rearrangement links TRBV5-6 to TRBJ2-5; 7 bases match TRBD1. Germline V CDR1 and CDR2: SGHDT, YYEEEE. Trimming cost V 3 bases and J 1 base; bases outside gene matches: 6. CDR3 size: 15 residues.